This TCR beta chain emerged from a study of technical replicates of blood from a few donors. Profiled with immunoSEQ multiplex PCR; TCRdb holds only in-frame clones, not every one. The sample has 35,000 to 50,000 clones; around 96% are singletons. The source of this sequence is a human donor in good health. The specimen was T cells isolated from PBMCs.

The CDR3 here is CASSLSLLSGNTIYF. The CDR3, as DNA: TGTGCCAGCAGCCTGAGCCTTTTGTCTGGAAACACCATATATTTT. This chain links TRBV11-2 with TRBJ1-3; D not certain. The V gene lost 5 bases and the J gene lost 1 base, with 12 bases spanning the gap. The CDR3 has 15 residues. CDR1 SGHAT and CDR2 FQNNGV come from the germline V gene.